One sample yielded the 15 T cell receptor beta chains listed below, sequenced in a study of blood T cell repertoires in COVID-19. Data came from immunoSEQ multiplex PCR; TCRdb stores just in-frame clones and leaves some out. This table holds some 240,000 clones, around 81% found once. Source material: peripheral blood. The receptors come from a woman between 70 and 85 years old with acute or convalescent COVID-19.

V and J are TRBV30 and TRBJ2-3, with D possibly matching TRBD1 (5 bases). CDR3 length: 14 residues. V gave up 4 bases and J gave up 4 bases, with 15 bases separating them. The V gene's germline CDR1 is GTSNPN and CDR2 SVGIG (reference sequence). CDR3 protein: CAWTRRAGSDTQYF. The CDR3 DNA follows: TGTGCCTGGACCCGCAGGGCCGGCTCAGATACGCAGTATTTT.

As to this clone: The junction does not match germline at one end; this may be a read error. The J gene is TRBJ1-6, the V gene TRBV10-3; no clear D. The CDR3 is 14 residues long. In germline, CDR1 is ENHRY, CDR2 SYGVKD. CDR3 coding DNA: TGTGCCATCCGTGATTCCGCTAATAATTCACCCCTCCACTTT. Its translation: CAIRDSANNSPLHF.

This chain links TRBV29-1 with TRBJ1-2; D gene ambiguous. The germline gives CDR1 SQVTM, CDR2 ANQGSEA. With 3 bases removed from V and 6 bases from J, the gap between germline ends came to 14 bases. The CDR3 spans 13 residues. CDR3 nucleotides: TGCAGCGTTGACAAATCCGGGTCGGATGGCTACACCTTC. Its translation is CSVDKSGSDGYTF.

A few counts support this clone. This chain joins TRBV11-2 and TRBJ2-2; maybe TRBD1 (7 bases). V lost 3 bases to trimming and J lost 2 bases, with 16 bases between them. The CDR3 contains 17 residues. Germline V gives CDR1 SGHAT, CDR2 FQNNGV. CDR3 in DNA: TGTGCCAGCAGCTTGGTAGGGGGCGGGATAAACACCGGGGAGCTGTTTTTT. This codes for CASSLVGGGINTGELFF.

This clone appeared a single time. The chain couples TRBV29-1 to TRBJ2-3; TRBD2 matches 13 bases. CDR1 is SQVTM, CDR2 ANQGSEA, per germline. This CDR3 spans 17 amino acids. Unmatched junction bases numbered 6, after V lost 1 base and J lost 2 bases. CDR3 sequence reads: CSVEVGTSGAYTDTQYF. CDR3 sequence (DNA): TGCAGCGTTGAAGTAGGGACTAGCGGGGCGTACACAGATACGCAGTATTTT.

V usage is TRBV4-3 and J usage is TRBJ1-1; a weak D match, TRBD1 (6 bases). The CDR3 has 15 residues. V shed 0 bases and J shed 3 bases, with 11 bases lying between them. Per germline, CDR1 LGHNA and CDR2 YSLEER. In nucleotides, the CDR3 is TGCGCCAGCAGCCAAGATTATGCAGGGGACACTGAAGCTTTCTTT. As protein: CASSQDYAGDTEAFF.

A single count supports this clone. V usage is TRBV5-1 and J usage is TRBJ1-1; no firm D call. CDR3 size: 14 residues. V was pared by 0 bases and J by 3 bases, with 9 bases between. The germline gives CDR1 SGHRS, CDR2 YFSETQ. CDR3 protein: CASSLVGADTEAFF. The CDR3 coding sequence is TGCGCCAGCAGCTTGGTAGGTGCGGACACTGAAGCTTTCTTT.

J is TRBJ1-3 and V is TRBV6-4; D not resolved. Per the germline V gene, CDR1 is MRHNA and CDR2 is SNTAGT. This CDR3 comprises 14 residues. Deletions cut 1 base from V and 7 bases from J, with 11 bases between. CDR3 DNA sequence: TGTGCCAGCAGTGACTGGGTGAGGCGGAACACCATATATTTT. The encoded protein is CASSDWVRRNTIYF.

The chain links TRBV5-1 to TRBJ1-1, with 8 bases lining up with TRBD1. This CDR3 has 14 residues. V shed 4 bases and J 2 bases; nucleotides not matched to a gene: 4. Germline V gene sequence: CDR1 SGHRS, CDR2 YFSETQ. CDR3 amino acids: CASSVQGANTEAFF. The CDR3 DNA reads TGCGCCAGCAGCGTTCAGGGGGCAAACACTGAAGCTTTCTTT.

This rearrangement joins TRBV30 to TRBJ1-1; tentatively, D is TRBD1 (5 bases). The CDR3 spans 15 residues. Between the trimmed V and J ends, which lost 3 bases and 1 base, there was a span of 15 bases. Germline V gene lookup returns CDR1 GTSNPN and CDR2 SVGIG (reference sequence). The CDR3, as DNA: TGTGCCTGGAGCGCGATGGGGGAGGAGAACACTGAAGCTTTCTTT. Its protein product is CAWSAMGEENTEAFF.

The J gene is TRBJ1-2, the V gene TRBV9; tentatively, D is TRBD1 (5 bases). V lost 4 bases, J lost 1 base, and 17 bases lay in between. Germline lookup yields CDR1 SGDLS and CDR2 YYNGEE. The CDR3 has 16 residues. The CDR3 nucleotides read TGTGCCAGCAGCCTCCCCGGGGGTCAAGATAACTATGGCTACACCTTC. Its protein is CASSLPGGQDNYGYTF.

The V gene is TRBV11-2, the J gene TRBJ2-7, with 8 bases that match TRBD2. Germline V gene data show CDR1 as SGHAT and CDR2 as FQNNGV. V dropped 4 bases and J dropped 5; count of bases not matched to a gene: 7. The CDR3 covers 14 residues. The CDR3 spells CASSSWAGGDEQYF. CDR3 coding DNA: TGTGCCAGCAGCTCCTGGGCCGGGGGGGACGAGCAGTACTTC.

As to this clone: Additional DNA sequences in this sample encode the identical CDR3. The V call is TRBV6-5, the J call TRBJ2-3; D might be TRBD1 (5 bases). Trimming pared 4 bases from V and 5 bases from J, leaving 7 bases between. The CDR3 totals 12 residues. CDR1 is MNHEY and CDR2 is SVGAGI in the germline V gene. CDR3 in amino acids: CASSSQGDTQYF. As DNA, the CDR3 is TGTGCCAGCAGTTCGCAGGGAGATACGCAGTATTTT.

V is TRBV6-5 and J is TRBJ1-3; D unresolved. This CDR3 contains 14 residues. Per germline, CDR1 MNHEY and CDR2 SVGAGI. V was pared by 8 bases and J by 0 bases, with 11 bases between. The CDR3 bases are TGTGCCAGCCTGTCCTATTTCTCTGGAAACACCATATATTTT. This translates into CASLSYFSGNTIYF.

This chain uses TRBV6-5 with TRBJ1-4, with 11 positions matching TRBD1. This CDR3 spans 13 amino acids. Germline V gives CDR1 MNHEY, CDR2 SVGAGI. The V segment lost 6 bases and the J segment 8 bases; nucleotides outside the gene matches: 2. In DNA form, the CDR3 reads TGTGCCAGCAGCCGGGACAGGGGGGAAAAACTGTTTTTT. It is translated as CASSRDRGEKLFF.